A single sample gave rise to the 18 T cell receptor beta chains below, sequenced in a study of blood T cells in healthy people across ages. Through a sample-barcoded 5' primer and a J-beta primer mix, a second PCR was run for roughly 6 to 11 cycles. TCRdb re-derived calls from the 5' RACE reads in MiXCR, one entry per CDR3 protein. This table has approximately 1,700,000 distinct CDR3 sequences, around 42% appearing once. Sequencing was carried out using blood. These receptors were taken from a human donor in good health.

On this clonotype itself: With a much larger clone just one base away, this may be a read error. The J gene is TRBJ2-5, the V gene TRBV7-9; weak D call: TRBD2 (5 bases). Trimming pared 1 base from V and 11 bases from J, leaving 26 bases between. Germline CDR1 and CDR2: SEHNR and FQNEAQ (reference sequence). The CDR3 covers 17 residues. The DNA of the CDR3 is TGTGCCAGCAGCTTAGGGACTCCGCAACGAGACAATGATGTGCAGTACTTC. As protein: CASSLGTPQRDNDVQYF.

The V gene is TRBV27, the J gene TRBJ2-1; D uncertain. CDR1 is MNHEY, CDR2 SMNVEV, per germline (reference sequence). Trimming shortened V by 5 bases and J by 4 bases, and 9 bases separated the two germline ends. The CDR3 is 13 amino acids. The CDR3 is CASSAMNYNEQFF. Here the CDR3 DNA reads TGTGCCAGCAGTGCGATGAATTACAATGAGCAGTTCTTC.

The CDR3 is CASSGGVLRESQYF. Here the CDR3 DNA reads TGTGCCAGCTCGGGGGGGGTATTACGAGAGTCCCAGTACTTC. This sequence joins TRBV12-3 or TRBV12-4 and TRBJ2-4; 8 nucleotides agree with TRBD2. The CDR3 covers 14 residues. Trimming removed 8 bases from V and 13 bases from J; junction bases left unmatched: 16.

The J gene is TRBJ2-7, the V gene TRBV4-3; 7 nucleotides align to TRBD2. The trim removed 1 base at V and 7 bases at J, leaving 7 bases unmatched. The CDR3 has 14 amino acids. Germline CDR1 and CDR2: LGHNA and YSLEER. CDR3 bases: TGCGCCAGCAGCCAAGCAAGCAGGGAGGGAGAGCAGTACTTC. As protein: CASSQASREGEQYF.

In regard to this clonotype: The junction shows a germline mismatch at one end, possibly a read error. The chain joins TRBV5-1 to TRBJ2-5, with D tentatively TRBD1 (5 bases). The CDR3 sequence is 14 residues long. Germline CDR1 reads SGHRS; CDR2 reads YFSETQ. This chain's CDR3 is CASSLVSRVETQYF. The DNA for the CDR3 is TGCGCCAGTAGCTTGGTGAGCAGGGTAGAGACCCAGTACTTC.

The CDR3 loop is CASSLEGQRRDGYTF. CDR3 nucleotide sequence: TGCGCCAGCAGCTTGGAAGGACAGCGAAGGGATGGCTACACCTTC. The V call is TRBV5-1, the J call TRBJ1-2, with D tentatively TRBD1 (6 bases). The CDR3 sequence is 15 residues long. The germline CDR1 and CDR2 sequences are SGHRS and YFSETQ. V was cut by 0 bases and J by 6 bases, with 15 bases left in between.

The chain carries TRBV7-3 and TRBJ2-4; D possibly uses TRBD1 or TRBD2 (5 bases each). The CDR3 spans 15 residues. The V end was cut by 5 bases, the J end by 13 bases, with 24 bases between. CDR1 is SGHTA and CDR2 is FQGTGA in the germline V gene. The CDR3: CASSPPGTPIGEQYF. The CDR3 DNA follows: TGTGCCAGCAGCCCCCCCGGGACCCCCATTGGGGAGCAGTACTTC.

This clonotype showed up many times. As DNA, the CDR3 is TGCAGTGCTGTGACCAGGGGATTAACAGATACGCAGTATTTT. It is translated as CSAVTRGLTDTQYF. This chain joins TRBV20-1 and TRBJ2-3, with D tentatively TRBD1 (6 bases). This CDR3 has 14 residues. Germline V gene data show CDR1 as DFQATT and CDR2 as SNEGSKA (reference sequence). Trimming took off 5 bases at V and 3 bases at J, with 15 bases between the two ends.

The J gene is TRBJ1-1, the V gene TRBV15; perhaps TRBD1 as D (5 bases). The V and J ends lost 0 bases and 0 bases respectively, with 20 bases between them. This CDR3 is built from 19 residues. The V gene's germline CDR1 is LNHNV and CDR2 YYDKDF (reference sequence). The CDR3 loop reads CATSRDQWVSRELNTEAFF. CDR3 sequence (DNA): TGTGCCACCAGCAGAGATCAATGGGTGAGCAGGGAGTTGAACACTGAAGCTTTCTTT.

This clonotype was counted once. The rearrangement joins TRBV7-3 to TRBJ2-3; 8 positions agree with TRBD2. Germline loops: CDR1 SGHTA, CDR2 FQGTGA. The length of the CDR3 is 15 residues. V trimming: 5 bases; J trimming: 6 bases; junction bases outside the gene matches: 10. The CDR3 reads CASSPLAGFMDTQYF. The DNA of the CDR3 is TGTGCCAGCAGCCCCCTAGCGGGCTTTATGGATACGCAGTATTTT.

DNA for the CDR3: TGTGCCAGCAGCCAAGATAGGGATAGTTCGGGCGAGCAGTACTTC. Its protein product is CASSQDRDSSGEQYF. The V and J genes are TRBV4-2 and TRBJ2-7; D unclear. The CDR3 runs 15 residues. V shed 0 bases and J shed 6 bases, with 15 bases lying between them. Germline CDR1 and CDR2: LGHNA and YNFKEQ.

This clonotype was detected only a few times. The J gene is TRBJ2-4, the V gene TRBV4-1; 11 bases are a match to TRBD1. Near its end, the DNA agrees better with TRBJ2-7, so the J call may be wrong. CDR3 length: 16 residues. Germline-derived CDR1 and CDR2 are MGHRA and YSYEKL. For the CDR3, the DNA is TGCGCCAGCAGCCGGACTCCGGGACAGGGGGCCTACGAGCAGTACTTC. Protein sequence: CASSRTPGQGAYEQYF.

This clonotype was seen a handful of times. The rearrangement links TRBV11-2 to TRBJ2-1; no reliable D call. V lost 0 bases to trimming and J lost 5 bases, with 5 bases between them. From germline, CDR1 is SGHAT and CDR2 FQNNGV. CDR3 length: 13 amino acids. The CDR3: CASSLELDNEQFF. CDR3 nucleotides: TGTGCCAGCAGCTTAGAGCTGGACAATGAGCAGTTCTTC.

The chain links TRBV15 to TRBJ1-2; D possibly corresponds to TRBD1 (6 bases). The CDR3 sequence is 12 residues long. The germline V gene encodes CDR1 LNHNV and CDR2 YYDKDF (reference sequence). Deletions cut 4 bases from V and 8 bases from J, with 11 bases between. CDR3 DNA sequence: TGTGCCACCAGCAAATACAGGGACGGCTACACCTTC. It is translated as CATSKYRDGYTF.

The chain recombines TRBV10-2 with TRBJ1-5, with D maybe TRBD1 (5 bases). Germline V gene sequence: CDR1 WSHSY, CDR2 SAAADI. Trimming took off 5 bases at V and 4 bases at J, with 9 bases between the two ends. There are 13 residues in the CDR3. The chain's CDR3 is CASSWGRNQPQHF. The CDR3 DNA is TGCGCCAGCAGTTGGGGGAGAAATCAGCCCCAGCATTTT.

V and J are TRBV20-1 and TRBJ1-2; 12 positions agree with TRBD1. Unmatched junction bases numbered 6, after V lost 6 bases and J lost 7 bases. CDR1 is DFQATT and CDR2 is SNEGSKA in the germline V gene (reference sequence). The CDR3 is made up of 13 amino acids. CDR3: CSALGQGAVGYTF. For the CDR3, the DNA is TGCAGTGCACTGGGACAGGGGGCGGTTGGCTACACCTTC.

This clonotype was detected a few times. This chain connects TRBV6-5 to TRBJ2-6; D possibly matches TRBD1 or TRBD2 (5 bases each). CDR1 is MNHEY, CDR2 SVGAGI, per germline. The V end was cut by 4 bases, the J end by 5 bases, with 18 bases between. The CDR3 is made up of 17 amino acids. CDR3: CASSWDLQPNRANVLTF. CDR3 sequence (DNA): TGTGCCAGCAGTTGGGACCTACAGCCGAATAGGGCCAACGTCCTGACTTTC.

The sample holds many counts of this clonotype. The chain is built from TRBV12-3 or TRBV12-4 and TRBJ1-5; no clear D. Trimming pared 3 bases from V and 3 bases from J, leaving 9 bases between. The CDR3 sequence is 14 residues long. The CDR3 region is CASSFLQTNQPQHF. Here the CDR3 DNA reads TGTGCCAGCAGTTTTCTGCAGACCAATCAGCCCCAGCATTTT.